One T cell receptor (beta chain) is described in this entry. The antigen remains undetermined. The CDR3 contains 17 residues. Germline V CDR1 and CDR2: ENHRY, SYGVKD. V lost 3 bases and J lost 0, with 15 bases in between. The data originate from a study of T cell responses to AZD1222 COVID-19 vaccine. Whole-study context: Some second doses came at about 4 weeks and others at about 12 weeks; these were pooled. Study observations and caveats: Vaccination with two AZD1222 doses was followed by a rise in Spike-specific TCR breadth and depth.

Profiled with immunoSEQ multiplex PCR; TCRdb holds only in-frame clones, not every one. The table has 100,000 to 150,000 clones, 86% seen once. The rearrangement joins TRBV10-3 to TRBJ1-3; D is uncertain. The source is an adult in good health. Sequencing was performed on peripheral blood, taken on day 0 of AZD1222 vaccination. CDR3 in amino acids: CAISEVGSANSGNTIYF. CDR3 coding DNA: TGTGCCATCAGTGAAGTTGGTTCGGCTAACTCTGGAAACACCATATATTTT.